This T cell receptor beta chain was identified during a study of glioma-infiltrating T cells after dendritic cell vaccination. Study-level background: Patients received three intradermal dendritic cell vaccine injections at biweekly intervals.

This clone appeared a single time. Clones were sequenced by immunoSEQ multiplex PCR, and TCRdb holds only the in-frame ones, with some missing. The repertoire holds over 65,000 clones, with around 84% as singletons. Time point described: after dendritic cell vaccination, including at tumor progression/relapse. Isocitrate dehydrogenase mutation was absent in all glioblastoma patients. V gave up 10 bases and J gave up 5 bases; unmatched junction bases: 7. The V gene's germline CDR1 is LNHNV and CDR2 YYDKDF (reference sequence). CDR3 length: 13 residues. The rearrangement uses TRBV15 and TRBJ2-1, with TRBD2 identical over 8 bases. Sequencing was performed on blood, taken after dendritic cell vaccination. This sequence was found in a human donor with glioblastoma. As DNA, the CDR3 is TGTGCCAGTGGCGGGGGGCGCAACAATGAGCAGTTCTTC. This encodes CASGGGRNNEQFF.